A selection of T cell receptor beta chains follows, all from one sample in a study of OX40 agonist ivuxolimab in advanced cancers. The table came from immunoSEQ multiplex PCR; TCRdb's copy has only in-frame clones and leaves some out. This sample yields 43,000 or so clones, of which 75% to 80% are seen a single time; under 3% belongs to the top ten. Material: CD4+ or CD8+ T cells sorted from blood, obtained in a trial of the OX40 agonist ivuxolimab. These TCRs come from an adult with an advanced solid tumor such as melanoma, head and neck, liver or kidney cancer. The CDR3 runs from the conserved cysteine through the conserved F or W. A D gene is named only where the DNA matches it firmly. Size tells how often a clone was seen (once, few, many) or the class of an expanded clone, and some rows leave it out.

j_gene	abundance	v_gene	d_gene	CDR3nt	CDR3aa
TRBJ2-1	few	TRBV27	TRBD1	TGTGCCAGTTCCCCAAGGGGACAGGGGGAGGGCGGGCAGTTCTTC	CASSPRGQGEGGQFF
TRBJ1-1	NA	TRBV7-8	TRBD1	TGTGCCAGCAGCCTGGGACAGGGGAACACTGAAGCTTTCTTT	CASSLGQGNTEAFF
TRBJ2-7	NA	TRBV28	TRBD2	TGTGCCAGCAGCCGCAGCGGTAGCGGGAGTAAAGAGCAGTACTTC	CASSRSGSGSKEQYF
TRBJ2-7	NA	TRBV11-2	TRBD2	TGTGCCAGCAGCCAAGGACCTACTACCGGGACTAGCGCCTACGAGCAGTACTTC	CASSQGPTTGTSAYEQYF
TRBJ2-3	once	TRBV7-8	NA	TGTGCCAGCAGCCCGTATTCAGATACGCAGTATTTT	CASSPYSDTQYF
TRBJ1-2	NA	TRBV5-4	TRBD1	TGTGCCAGCAGCCCGAGGGACAGCTATGGCTACACCTTC	CASSPRDSYGYTF
TRBJ2-1	NA	TRBV5-6	NA	TGTGCCAGCAGCTCCCAGGTACTTATCTACAATGAACAGTTCTTC	CASSSQVLIYNEQFF
TRBJ1-5	few	TRBV10-3	TRBD1	TGTGCCATCAGGGGACAGGGGGCAGACAATCAGCCCCAGCATTTT	CAIRGQGADNQPQHF
TRBJ1-2	NA	TRBV27	NA	TGTGCCAGCAGAGAAAGATTTATGGCACCGCCGAACTATGGCTACACCTTC	CASRERFMAPPNYGYTF
TRBJ2-2	NA	TRBV19	NA	TGTGCCAGTAGTATAGACTACACCGGGGAGCTGTTTTTT	CASSIDYTGELFF
TRBJ2-3	NA	TRBV7-9	NA	TGTGCCAGCAGCCCCAAGACTAGAGTCGGTGATACGCAGTATTTT	CASSPKTRVGDTQYF
TRBJ2-5	NA	TRBV9	NA	TGTGCCAGCAGCGTAGGGGGAGGAGGAGAGACCCAGTACTTC	CASSVGGGGETQYF
TRBJ2-1	NA	TRBV7-8	TRBD2	TGTGCCAGCAGCCATAAACCTTCTAGCGGGAGGGCCTACAATGAGCAGTTCTTC	CASSHKPSSGRAYNEQFF
TRBJ1-1	few	TRBV11-1	NA	TGTGCCAGCAGCTTCGCCAGGCCGAACACTGAAGCTTTCTTT	CASSFARPNTEAFF
TRBJ1-3	NA	TRBV6-5	NA	TGTGCCAGCAGTGATTGGGGGTTCGGAAACACCATATATTTT	CASSDWGFGNTIYF
TRBJ2-1	NA	TRBV12-2	NA	TGTGCAGGTACCATCCCCTCAGATAGTTGGGGACTAGCGGGACGAGAGCAGTTCTTC	CAGTIPSDSWGLAGREQFF
TRBJ1-3	NA	TRBV10-2	NA	TGCGCCACCCAACGGGGCTACGACTCTGGAAACACCATATATTTT	CATQRGYDSGNTIYF
TRBJ2-3	few	TRBV20-1	NA	TGCAGTGCCCAGATTCCAGATACGCAGTATTTT	CSAQIPDTQYF
TRBJ2-1	NA	TRBV6-1	TRBD2	TGTGCCAGCAGGGGAGCGGGATCAGGTGGGCAGTTCTTC	CASRGAGSGGQFF
TRBJ1-4	NA	TRBV29-1	NA	TGCAGCGGGCAGGGAGTTAGGGGGGAAAAACTGTTTTTT	CSGQGVRGEKLFF
TRBJ2-3	NA	TRBV4-1	NA	TGCGCCAGCAGCCAAGTAAGCGCCGCGTACACAGATACGCAGTATTTT	CASSQVSAAYTDTQYF
TRBJ2-5	NA	TRBV5-1	NA	TGCGCCAGCAGCTCGGGACAAGTTGAGACCCAGTACTTC	CASSSGQVETQYF
TRBJ2-7	NA	TRBV6-4	NA	TGTGCCAGCAGTGCCTCCGGGAGCTCCTACGAGCAGTACTTC	CASSASGSSYEQYF
TRBJ2-7	once	TRBV11-2	TRBD2	TGTGCCAGCAGCCCAAGGACTAGCGGGGGCCGGGAGCAGTACTTC	CASSPRTSGGREQYF
TRBJ1-1	NA	TRBV27	TRBD1	TGTGCCAGCAGTTTCTACGCCCAAGTGGGACAGGGAGTGAACACTGAAGCTTTCTTT	CASSFYAQVGQGVNTEAFF
TRBJ2-3	NA	TRBV28	TRBD2	TGTGCCAGCAGAACGGGACTAGCGGGAGGCGGGGTAGATACGCAGTATTTT	CASRTGLAGGGVDTQYF
TRBJ1-2	NA	TRBV28	TRBD1	TGTGCCAGCAGTTCCCCTGGACAGGGAAGTAGAAACTATGGCTACACCTTC	CASSSPGQGSRNYGYTF
TRBJ1-3	NA	TRBV4-1	NA	TGCGCCAGCAGCCAAGATCGACTTATTGGAAACACCATATATTTT	CASSQDRLIGNTIYF
TRBJ1-5	few	TRBV19	NA	TGTGCCAGTACTAGAACGACAGGCAAGACGGGTCAGCCCCAGCATTTT	CASTRTTGKTGQPQHF
TRBJ2-5	NA	TRBV18	NA	TGTGCCAGCTCTCCAAGGGTAGAGACCCAGTACTTC	CASSPRVETQYF
TRBJ2-3	NA	TRBV6-4	NA	TGTGCCAGCAGAGACCTAACCTCGCATACGCAGTATTTT	CASRDLTSHTQYF
TRBJ2-5	NA	TRBV20-1	NA	TGCAGTGCTACCCAGCAAGAGACCCAGTACTTC	CSATQQETQYF
TRBJ1-2	NA	TRBV23-1	NA	TGCGCCAGCAGTCGCTACCCCCAGAGCATCTATGGCTACACCTTC	CASSRYPQSIYGYTF
TRBJ2-7	NA	TRBV5-6	TRBD2	TGTGCCAGCAGCACGGGACTAGCGTCCTCCCGCCAGTACTTC	CASSTGLASSRQYF
TRBJ2-1	NA	TRBV28	NA	TGTGCCAGCAGCTACACGACAAAGGGCGACTACAATGAGCAGTTCTTC	CASSYTTKGDYNEQFF
TRBJ1-5	NA	TRBV5-1	NA	TGCGCCAGCAGCTTGTCGTTTGGCGACCAGCCCCAGCATTTT	CASSLSFGDQPQHF
TRBJ1-5	NA	TRBV6-1	TRBD1	TGTGCCAGCAGTGAAGGCGGTGGTTTTCACACAGGGGGCGGTCAGCCCCAGCATTTT	CASSEGGGFHTGGGQPQHF
TRBJ2-3	NA	TRBV2	NA	TGTGCCAGCAGTCCACCTCCTAGCACAGATACGCAGTATTTT	CASSPPPSTDTQYF
TRBJ2-7	NA	TRBV27	NA	TGTGCCAGCAGTGCCTACGAGCAGTACTTC	CASSAYEQYF
TRBJ1-1	NA	TRBV27	TRBD1	TGTGCCAGCAGTCAACGACAGGGGAGCACTGAAGCTTTCTTT	CASSQRQGSTEAFF
TRBJ1-6	NA	TRBV4-1	TRBD1	TGCGCCAGCAGCAGGGCCGGGACAGTGGATAATTCACCCCTCCACTTT	CASSRAGTVDNSPLHF
TRBJ1-2	once	TRBV2	TRBD1	TGTGCCAGCAGCCAAATGTCCAGGGGGTCTGGCTACACCTTC	CASSQMSRGSGYTF
TRBJ2-2	NA	TRBV7-6	TRBD1	TGTGCCAGCAGCTTAGTACAGGGGTCCGGGGAGCTGTTTTTT	CASSLVQGSGELFF
TRBJ2-7	NA	TRBV27	TRBD2	TGTGCCAGCAGGGGACTAGCGGGAGTCGAGCAGTACTTC	CASRGLAGVEQYF
TRBJ1-2	NA	TRBV5-4	NA	TGCGCCAGCAGCTTGGCCAGGGGCTATGGCTACACCTTC	CASSLARGYGYTF
TRBJ1-1	once	TRBV9	TRBD1	TGTGCCAGCAGCGCAGTGGACAGGGGCACTGAAGCTTTCTTT	CASSAVDRGTEAFF
TRBJ2-2	NA	TRBV6-1	NA	TGTGCCAGCAGCGCAATCGGCGGGGAGCTGTTTTTT	CASSAIGGELFF
TRBJ2-7	NA	TRBV19	TRBD2	TGTGCCAGTAGTATTTCTGGCGGGAGGGCCAACGAGCAGTACTTC	CASSISGGRANEQYF
TRBJ1-2	NA	TRBV6-1	NA	TGTGCCAGCAGCCGGACGGATGCTAACTATGGCTACACCTTC	CASSRTDANYGYTF
TRBJ2-1	NA	TRBV7-9	NA	TGTGCCAGCAGCGAGCCCCGGCGCCCTAAGCAGTTCTTC	CASSEPRRPKQFF
TRBJ2-3	NA	TRBV11-3	NA	TGTGCCAGCAGCTTAGCGGGAGCGCAAGATACGCAGTATTTT	CASSLAGAQDTQYF
TRBJ2-5	NA	TRBV19	NA	TGTGCCAGTCGCTCGTTGGCGGATCAAGAGACCCAGTACTTC	CASRSLADQETQYF
TRBJ1-5	once	TRBV6-6	TRBD1	TGTGCCAGCAGTCCCGGGACAGCTAATCAGCCCCAGCATTTT	CASSPGTANQPQHF
TRBJ2-7	NA	TRBV27	NA	TGTGCCAGCAGGCCTCCGGGACTCAGTTACGAGCAGTACTTC	CASRPPGLSYEQYF
TRBJ2-7	NA	TRBV6-5	NA	TGTGCCAGCAGTTTCCCGTCATCGGCCTACGAGCAGTACTTC	CASSFPSSAYEQYF
TRBJ1-1	NA	TRBV28	NA	TGTGCCAGCAGTTCCCGGGGGGTCCTCGGAGCTTTCTTT	CASSSRGVLGAFF
TRBJ2-7	NA	TRBV19	NA	TGTGCCAGTACCCCGACCCATCGCGGCGAGCAGTACTTC	CASTPTHRGEQYF